This passage covers 19 T cell receptor beta chains from one sample sequenced in a study of blood T cell repertoires in COVID-19 (dated by TCRdb to 2020 to 2022). Libraries came from the immunoSEQ multiplex PCR assay. Sourced from immuneACCESS, this table was stored by TCRdb with only in-frame sequences that have V and J called. A share of the clones is absent; for the studies checked, an unresolved V gene accounts for under half, and the remainder has no known explanation. The sample table shows some 240,000 clones, and nearly 90% are seen once. The biggest ten clones account for 2.1% of the sample. The sample consisted of peripheral blood. The receptors come from a woman in her sixties or seventies with COVID-19, enrolled during active disease.

The chain carries TRBV10-3 and TRBJ2-3; TRBD1 matches at 10 bases. The CDR3 spans 18 residues. V was clipped by 0 bases and J by 4 bases; unmatched bases: 10. Germline-derived CDR1 and CDR2 are ENHRY and SYGVKD. In DNA form, the CDR3 reads TGTGCCATCAGTGAGTCGTGGAGGGGACAGGGGTCCGCAGATACGCAGTATTTT. Translating it yields CAISESWRGQGSADTQYF.

The rearrangement uses TRBV7-2 and TRBJ1-3, with a tentative D call TRBD1 (6 bases). Trimming stripped 1 base from V and 0 bases from J, with 10 bases between. CDR1 and CDR2 from the germline V gene are SGHTA and FQGNSA. The CDR3 has 16 amino acids. The DNA of the CDR3 is TGTGCCAGCAGCTTAGAGGGACAATACTCTGGAAACACCATATATTTT. It codes for CASSLEGQYSGNTIYF.

The rearrangement links TRBV5-1 to TRBJ1-4, with 7 bases fitting TRBD1. After removal of 4 bases from V and 4 bases from J, the junction contained 13 bases not matched to a gene. Per the germline V gene, CDR1 is SGHRS and CDR2 is YFSETQ. This CDR3 region has 17 residues. The CDR3, as DNA: TGCGCCAGCAGCGCAACCCCCGACAGGGCTGGTAATGAAAAACTGTTTTTT. Encoded protein: CASSATPDRAGNEKLFF.

V usage is TRBV7-2 and J usage is TRBJ2-5; D might be TRBD2 (5 bases). The V gene lost 1 base and the J gene lost 4 bases, with 10 bases spanning the gap. CDR3 length: 14 residues. Germline V lookup: CDR1 SGHTA, CDR2 FQGNSA. The CDR3 coding sequence is TGTGCCAGCAGCTTAGTTCGGGGTGGAGAGACCCAGTACTTC. It translates to CASSLVRGGETQYF.

The chain has TRBV7-2 and TRBJ1-1; 10 bases are a match to TRBD1. CDR1 and CDR2 from the germline V gene are SGHTA and FQGNSA. V lost 5 bases and J lost 4; bases outside the gene matches: 7. This CDR3 comprises 15 residues. Here the CDR3 DNA reads TGTGCCAGCAGCGTACCCCGGACAGGGGGCACTGAAGCTTTCTTT. Protein: CASSVPRTGGTEAFF.

The CDR3 DNA follows: TGCGCCAGCAGCCCTAGCGGGACTACGGAGACCCAGTACTTC. Protein sequence: CASSPSGTTETQYF. The J gene is TRBJ2-5, the V gene TRBV5-1; 9 nucleotides agree with TRBD2. Germline CDR1 is SGHRS and CDR2 is YFSETQ. Trimming removed 4 bases from V and 5 bases from J; junction bases left unmatched: 6. This CDR3 has 14 residues.

CDR3 residues: CASSLDPGGYEQYF. DNA of the CDR3: TGTGCCAGCAGCTTAGATCCCGGGGGCTACGAGCAGTACTTC. The V and J genes are TRBV11-3 and TRBJ2-7, with D perhaps TRBD2 (6 bases). The CDR3 covers 14 residues. Germline V gene sequence: CDR1 SGHNT, CDR2 YENEEA. V was cut by 0 bases and J by 3 bases, with 9 bases left in between.

This chain links TRBV9 with TRBJ1-4; 11 bases are shared with TRBD1. Germline CDR1 reads SGDLS; CDR2 reads YYNGEE. The CDR3 is 16 residues long. The V gene end was trimmed by 0 bases and the J gene end by 9 bases; junction bases not matched to a gene: 7. In nucleotides, the CDR3 is TGTGCCAGCAGCGTAGACCCCGGGACAGGGGGACAAAAACTGTTTTTT. Translation gives CASSVDPGTGGQKLFF. The full variable domain, completed using reference TRBV9 and TRBJ1-4, is DSGVTQTPKHLITATGQRVTLRCSPRSGDLSVYWYQQSLDQGLQFLIQYYNGEERAKGNILERFSAQQFPDLHSELNLSSLELGDSALYFCASSVDPGTGGQKLFFGSGTQLSVL.

The chain has TRBV5-6 and TRBJ1-4; 11 bases fit TRBD1. The germline gives CDR1 SGHDT, CDR2 YYEEEE. The CDR3 covers 15 residues. V dropped 4 bases and J dropped 8; count of bases not matched to a gene: 7. The CDR3 DNA is TGTGCCAGCAGCACTATGGGACAGGGGGAGGAAAAACTGTTTTTT. The encoded protein is CASSTMGQGEEKLFF.

The rearrangement joins TRBV6-1 to TRBJ2-1; TRBD1 matches at 7 bases. Trimming at V came to 3 bases and at J to 6 bases, leaving 5 bases not matched to a gene. Germline V gene lookup returns CDR1 MNHNS and CDR2 SASEGT. CDR3 length: 14 residues. The CDR3 loop reads CASSDLDRPNEQFF. CDR3 sequence (DNA): TGTGCCAGCAGTGATTTGGACAGGCCCAATGAGCAGTTCTTC.

This rearrangement joins TRBV2 to TRBJ2-6; D is perhaps TRBD1 (5 bases). Trimming left V 8 bases short and J 0 bases short, with 20 bases between. CDR1 is SNHLY and CDR2 is FYNNEI in the germline V gene. The CDR3 spans 18 residues. The chain's CDR3 is CASGANMASFSGANVLTF. The CDR3 coding sequence is TGTGCCAGCGGGGCCAACATGGCAAGCTTCTCTGGGGCCAACGTCCTGACTTTC.

The gene calls are TRBV30 and TRBJ2-1; possibly TRBD1 for D (6 bases). CDR3 length: 11 residues. Trimming left V 1 base short and J 13 bases short, with 11 bases between. Looked up from germline, CDR1 is GTSNPN and CDR2 is SVGIG (reference sequence). The CDR3 sequence is CAWSAPGHQFF. In DNA form, the CDR3 reads TGTGCCTGGAGTGCACCGGGACACCAGTTCTTC.

The rearrangement uses TRBV4-2 and TRBJ1-2; D is possibly TRBD1 (5 bases). CDR1 LGHNA and CDR2 YNFKEQ come from the germline V gene. The germline V and J ends were trimmed by 0 bases and 4 bases, with 12 bases remaining between them. This CDR3 has 15 amino acids. The CDR3 bases are TGTGCCAGCAGCCAAGAAGACCCAGGGATCTATGGCTACACCTTC. It translates to CASSQEDPGIYGYTF.

This clone came up once. V usage is TRBV5-1 and J usage is TRBJ1-2, with D possibly matching TRBD1 (6 bases). The V end was cut by 0 bases, the J end by 6 bases, with 15 bases between. The CDR3 loop spans 15 amino acids. Germline V gene data show CDR1 as SGHRS and CDR2 as YFSETQ. Here the CDR3 DNA reads TGCGCCAGCAGCTTGGAGGACAGTAGGGTGGATGGCTACACCTTC. Translated: CASSLEDSRVDGYTF.

V gene TRBV2 combines with J gene TRBJ2-7; D call uncertain. Germline CDR1 and CDR2: SNHLY and FYNNEI. This CDR3 has 14 amino acids. V was shortened by 8 bases and J by 2 bases, with 16 bases between the two germline ends. CDR3 DNA sequence: TGTGCCAGCCTGCTGGTGGTAGTCCCCTACGAGCAGTACTTC. This codes for CASLLVVVPYEQYF.

The rearrangement links TRBV6-2 or TRBV6-3 to TRBJ1-3; D is uncertain. This CDR3 is 16 amino acids long. Per the germline V gene, CDR1 is MNHEY and CDR2 is SVGEGT. Trimming removed 5 bases at V and 3 bases at J, with 17 bases between. The CDR3 nucleotides read TGTGCCAGCAGTCCCACCGGGTTTATTGTTGGAAACACCATATATTTT. Its translation: CASSPTGFIVGNTIYF.

This clone was seen just once. V and J are TRBV2 and TRBJ1-1, with D possibly TRBD1 on 5 matching bases. Trimming cost V 8 bases and J 10 bases, with 20 bases left between them. This CDR3 spans 13 amino acids. Per germline, CDR1 SNHLY and CDR2 FYNNEI. This chain's CDR3 is CASEGTGQGGAFF. Written as DNA, the CDR3 is TGTGCCAGCGAGGGGACGGGGCAGGGAGGAGCTTTCTTT.

The genes are TRBV7-9 and TRBJ1-2; D not resolved. CDR1 SEHNR and CDR2 FQNEAQ come from the germline V gene (reference sequence). V lost 3 bases, J lost 13 bases, and 6 bases lay in between. The CDR3 runs to 9 residues. CDR3 sequence (DNA): TGTGCCAGCAGCTTGGACTCCACCTTC. Its translation: CASSLDSTF.

The rearrangement joins TRBV9 to TRBJ2-7; 7 nucleotides align to TRBD1. CDR3 length: 16 residues. Germline assignment: CDR1 SGDLS and CDR2 YYNGEE. V lost 3 bases, J lost 0 bases, and 9 bases stayed unmatched. This CDR3 reads CASSDQDRSYSYEQYF. CDR3 DNA: TGTGCCAGCAGCGACCAGGACAGGTCATACTCCTACGAGCAGTACTTC.